Each of the 13 T cell receptor beta chains below was sequenced from the same sample in a study of regulatory T cells in long-lasting Graves disease. Time point reported: persistent/refractory GD, antithyroid drugs over 5 years with positive TRAb. Researchers made the TCR library from RNA that was extracted from PBMCs. iRepertoire HTBI primers and Arm-PCR of CDR3 regions built TCR beta libraries. A single record per CDR3 protein comes from TCRdb applying MiXCR to the multiplex PCR reads. The data hold roughly 450,000 distinct CDR3 sequences, with 23% observed a single time. Sequenced here: peripheral blood mononuclear cells (PBMCs), sampled when the disease was refractory, from a patient treated with antithyroid drugs. Source of these receptors: a female donor with Graves disease.

This clonotype was recorded a few times. The chain combines TRBV30 with TRBJ1-2; D remains unclear. Germline CDR1 reads GTSNPN; CDR2 reads SVGIG (reference sequence). The V gene lost 3 bases and the J gene lost 4 bases, with 9 bases spanning the gap. The CDR3 is 12 amino acids. This CDR3 reads CAWSPRLYGYTF. CDR3 in DNA: TGTGCCTGGAGCCCCAGGCTCTATGGCTACACCTTC.

This clonotype occurred many times. This chain connects TRBV12-3 or TRBV12-4 to TRBJ2-7; 13 bases are a match to TRBD2. J was trimmed by 2 bases and V by 5 bases; bases with no gene match: 15. The length of the CDR3 is 19 residues. CDR3 in DNA: TGTGCCAGCAGTACGGCCCGACTAGCGGGAGGCGCCAGAACCTACGAGCAGTACTTC. This sequence encodes CASSTARLAGGARTYEQYF.

Only a few counts were recorded for this clonotype. This chain connects TRBV5-1 to TRBJ2-7; perhaps TRBD2 as D (6 bases). The length of the CDR3 is 14 residues. The germline gives CDR1 SGHRS, CDR2 YFSETQ. V lost 0 bases to trimming and J lost 5 bases, with 12 bases between them. The CDR3 is CASSLGGNAHEQYF. As DNA, the CDR3 is TGCGCCAGCAGCTTGGGCGGGAACGCCCACGAGCAGTACTTC.

This clonotype was detected many times. This rearrangement joins TRBV2 to TRBJ1-5; weak D call: TRBD1 (5 bases). The germline gives CDR1 SNHLY, CDR2 FYNNEI. This CDR3 is 14 amino acids long. V was shortened by 4 bases and J by 2 bases, with 9 bases between the two germline ends. This CDR3 is CASSGRAGNQPQHF. The DNA for the CDR3 is TGTGCCAGCAGTGGCAGGGCAGGCAATCAGCCCCAGCATTTT.

Note on this clonotype: The germline gene is not matched at one end of the junction; a read error may be the cause. The V gene is TRBV10-2, the J gene TRBJ1-1; D gene uncertain. Germline CDR1 WSHSY, CDR2 SAAADI. The CDR3 has 12 residues. The chain's CDR3 is CASRVENTGAFF. CDR3 coding DNA: TGCGCCAGCAGGGTGGAGAACACTGGAGCTTTCTTT.

This clonotype was observed at least ten times. This chain uses TRBV7-2 with TRBJ2-7; D is ambiguous. V lost 4 bases and J lost 7, with 17 bases in between. The CDR3 contains 14 residues. CDR1 and CDR2 (germline): SGHTA, FQGNSA. In DNA, the CDR3 is TGTGCCAGCAGCTCACTTGGGGTCGACGAAGAGCAGTACTTC. Its protein product is CASSSLGVDEEQYF.

This clonotype was counted a few times. The rearrangement uses TRBV30 and TRBJ1-6; a weak D match, TRBD1 (6 bases). With 2 bases removed from V and 5 bases from J, the gap between germline ends came to 7 bases. Germline CDR1 GTSNPN, CDR2 SVGIG (reference sequence). CDR3 length: 13 amino acids. The CDR3 protein is CAWSTGNNSPLHF. The CDR3 bases are TGTGCCTGGAGTACAGGGAATAATTCACCCCTCCACTTT.

The chain uses TRBV7-9 and TRBJ2-7; 9 nucleotides match TRBD2. Unmatched junction bases numbered 11, after V lost 5 bases and J lost 3 bases. Germline V gives CDR1 SEHNR, CDR2 FQNEAQ (reference sequence). The CDR3 has 16 residues. This chain's CDR3 is CASSINSGSWIYEQYF. DNA of the CDR3: TGTGCCAGCAGCATCAATAGCGGGAGTTGGATCTACGAGCAGTACTTC.

V usage is TRBV30 and J usage is TRBJ2-1, with D possibly matching TRBD1 (5 bases). The CDR3 sequence is 14 residues long. The V end was cut by 4 bases, the J end by 8 bases, with 18 bases between. CDR1 is GTSNPN and CDR2 is SVGIG in the germline V gene (reference sequence). CDR3 nucleotide sequence: TGTGCCTGGACAGGGTACGGTCATGGGTATGAGCAGTTCTTC. Protein product: CAWTGYGHGYEQFF. Variable domain in full (rest from reference TRBV30 and TRBJ2-1): SQTIHQWPATLVQPVGSPLSLECTVEGTSNPNLYWYRQAAGRGLQLLFYSVGIGQISSEVPQNLSASRPQDRQFILSSKKLLLSDSGFYLCAWTGYGHGYEQFFGPGTRLTVL.

The chain has TRBV28 and TRBJ2-7, with TRBD2 matching over 10 bases. CDR1 is MDHEN and CDR2 is SYDVKM in the germline V gene. This CDR3 region has 14 residues. V shed 2 bases, J shed 5 bases, and the junction held 3 bases outside the gene matches. In DNA form, the CDR3 reads TGTGCCAGCAGTTTAGCTAGCGGGAGTAACGAGCAGTACTTC. The encoded protein is CASSLASGSNEQYF.

The chain is built from TRBV30 and TRBJ2-5; D remains ambiguous. Deletions cut 5 bases from V and 5 bases from J, with 6 bases between. CDR1 is GTSNPN and CDR2 is SVGIG in the germline V gene (reference sequence). The length of the CDR3 is 10 residues. The CDR3 nucleotides are TGTGCCTGGGGCCTGGAGACCCAGTACTTC. Its protein product is CAWGLETQYF.

This clonotype was detected many times. The chain joins TRBV25-1 to TRBJ1-2; 7 bases fit TRBD1. Looked up from germline, CDR1 is MGHDK and CDR2 is SYGVNS. This CDR3 is 13 amino acids long. After removal of 8 bases from V and 4 bases from J, the junction contained 7 bases not matched to a gene. This chain's CDR3 is CASWDSSAYGYTF. CDR3 sequence (DNA): TGTGCCAGCTGGGACAGCTCGGCCTATGGCTACACCTTC.

The chain uses TRBV28 and TRBJ1-5; TRBD1 matches 8 bases. CDR1 is MDHEN and CDR2 is SYDVKM in the germline V gene. V gave up 5 bases and J gave up 6 bases; unmatched junction bases: 3. This CDR3 comprises 13 residues. The CDR3 region is CASSDGQGQPQHF. As DNA, the CDR3 is TGTGCCAGCAGTGATGGACAGGGTCAGCCCCAGCATTTT.